This T cell receptor beta chain derives from a study of blood T cell repertoires in COVID-19. Study in general: COVID-19 samples, acute and convalescent, were from the United States, Italy and Spain. Nucleic acid was either cDNA or gDNA, and it came from T cells, B-cell-depleted T cells, or PBMCs.

The trim removed 5 bases at V and 5 bases at J, leaving 7 bases unmatched. Germline values: CDR1 WSHSY, CDR2 SAAADI. The CDR3 covers 14 residues. Clones were read by immunoSEQ multiplex PCR, and TCRdb kept only the in-frame ones, dropping some. The sample comprises about 480,000 clones, roughly 91% of which are singletons, and 4% to 5.5% rests with the top ten. This clonotype originated in a woman in her twenties or thirties with acute or convalescent COVID-19. The sequenced material came from peripheral blood. The rearrangement uses TRBV10-2 and TRBJ2-7; 9 nucleotides match TRBD1. CDR3 in DNA: TGCGCCAGCAGTTTGGACAGGGGATTGGACGAGCAGTACTTC. It translates to CASSLDRGLDEQYF.